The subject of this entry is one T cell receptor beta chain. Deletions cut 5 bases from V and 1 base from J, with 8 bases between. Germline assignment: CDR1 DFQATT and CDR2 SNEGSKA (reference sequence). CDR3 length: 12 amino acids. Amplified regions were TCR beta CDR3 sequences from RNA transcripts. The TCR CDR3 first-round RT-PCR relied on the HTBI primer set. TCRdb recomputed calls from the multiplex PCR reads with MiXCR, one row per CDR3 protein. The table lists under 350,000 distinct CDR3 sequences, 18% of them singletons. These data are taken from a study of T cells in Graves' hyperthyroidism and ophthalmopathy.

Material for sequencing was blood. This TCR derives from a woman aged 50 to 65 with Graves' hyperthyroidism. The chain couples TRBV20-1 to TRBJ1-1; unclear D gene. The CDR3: CSAHDPNTEAFF. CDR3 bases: TGCAGTGCTCACGACCCGAACACTGAAGCTTTCTTT.